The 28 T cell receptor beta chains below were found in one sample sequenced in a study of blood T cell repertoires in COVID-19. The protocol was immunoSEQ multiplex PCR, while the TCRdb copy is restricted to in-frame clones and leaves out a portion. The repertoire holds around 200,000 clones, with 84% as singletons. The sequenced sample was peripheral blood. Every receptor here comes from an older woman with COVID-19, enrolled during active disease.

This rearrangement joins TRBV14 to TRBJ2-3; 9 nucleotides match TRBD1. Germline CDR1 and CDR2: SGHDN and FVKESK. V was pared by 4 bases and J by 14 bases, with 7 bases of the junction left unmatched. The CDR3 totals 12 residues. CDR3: CASSLRTGVSYF. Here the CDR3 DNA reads TGTGCCAGCAGCCTTCGGACAGGGGTGTCGTATTTT.

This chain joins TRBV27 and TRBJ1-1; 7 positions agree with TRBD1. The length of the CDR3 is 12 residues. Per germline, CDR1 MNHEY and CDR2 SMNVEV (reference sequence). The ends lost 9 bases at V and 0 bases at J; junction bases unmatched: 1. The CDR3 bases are TGTGCCAGTACAGGGGTGAACACTGAAGCTTTCTTT. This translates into CASTGVNTEAFF.

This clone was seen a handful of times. This CDR3 reads CASRRGLGTGELFF. The CDR3 region has the DNA TGTGCCAGCAGGAGGGGGCTTGGCACCGGGGAGCTGTTTTTT. The chain is built from TRBV6-5 and TRBJ2-2, with 7 bases matching TRBD1. Trimming at V came to 6 bases and at J to 4 bases, leaving 5 bases not matched to a gene. Germline lookup yields CDR1 MNHEY and CDR2 SVGAGI. The CDR3 is 14 amino acids.

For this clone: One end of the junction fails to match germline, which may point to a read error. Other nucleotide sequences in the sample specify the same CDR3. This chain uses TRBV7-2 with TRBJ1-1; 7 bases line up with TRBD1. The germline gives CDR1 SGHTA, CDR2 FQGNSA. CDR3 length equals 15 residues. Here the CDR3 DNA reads TGTGCCAGCAGCTTAGATGCCGGGACAGCGCGCGAAGCCTTCTTT. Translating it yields CASSLDAGTAREAFF.

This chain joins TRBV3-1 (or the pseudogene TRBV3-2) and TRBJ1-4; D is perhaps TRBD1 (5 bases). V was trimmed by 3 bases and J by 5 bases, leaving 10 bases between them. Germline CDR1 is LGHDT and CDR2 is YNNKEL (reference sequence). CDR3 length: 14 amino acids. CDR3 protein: CASSQTELNEKLFF. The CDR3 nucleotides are TGTGCCAGCAGCCAGACAGAGTTAAATGAAAAACTGTTTTTT.

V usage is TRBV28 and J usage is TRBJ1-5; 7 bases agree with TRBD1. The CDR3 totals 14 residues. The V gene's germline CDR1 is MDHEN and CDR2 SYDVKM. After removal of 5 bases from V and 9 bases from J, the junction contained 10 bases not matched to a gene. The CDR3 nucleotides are TGTGCCAGCAGTGGGGGACAGAGAGTGCGGCCCCAGCATTTT. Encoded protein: CASSGGQRVRPQHF. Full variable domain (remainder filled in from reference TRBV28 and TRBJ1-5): DVKVTQSSRYLVKRTGEKVFLECVQDMDHENMFWYRQDPGLGLRLIYFSYDVKMKEKGDIPEGYSVSREKKERFSLILESASTNQTSMYLCASSGGQRVRPQHFGDGTRLSIL.

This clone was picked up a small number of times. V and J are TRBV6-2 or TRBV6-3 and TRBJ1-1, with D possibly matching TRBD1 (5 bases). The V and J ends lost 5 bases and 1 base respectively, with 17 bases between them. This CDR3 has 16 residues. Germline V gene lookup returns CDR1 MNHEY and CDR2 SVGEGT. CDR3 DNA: TGTGCCAGCAGTCCGCCATCCAGGGTAGGGAACACTGAAGCTTTCTTT. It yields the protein CASSPPSRVGNTEAFF.

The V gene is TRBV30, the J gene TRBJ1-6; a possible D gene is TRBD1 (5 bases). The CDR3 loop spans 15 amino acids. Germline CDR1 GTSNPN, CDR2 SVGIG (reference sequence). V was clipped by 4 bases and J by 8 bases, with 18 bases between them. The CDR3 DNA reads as TGTGCCTGGATCAAAGACAGACCGGGCTATTCACCCCTCCACTTT. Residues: CAWIKDRPGYSPLHF.

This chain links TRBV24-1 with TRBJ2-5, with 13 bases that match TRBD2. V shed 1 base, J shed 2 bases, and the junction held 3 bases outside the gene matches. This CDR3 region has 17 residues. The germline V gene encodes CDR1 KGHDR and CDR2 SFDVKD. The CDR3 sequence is CATSDFGLAGVQETQYF. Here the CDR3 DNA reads TGTGCCACCAGTGATTTTGGACTAGCGGGAGTTCAAGAGACCCAGTACTTC.

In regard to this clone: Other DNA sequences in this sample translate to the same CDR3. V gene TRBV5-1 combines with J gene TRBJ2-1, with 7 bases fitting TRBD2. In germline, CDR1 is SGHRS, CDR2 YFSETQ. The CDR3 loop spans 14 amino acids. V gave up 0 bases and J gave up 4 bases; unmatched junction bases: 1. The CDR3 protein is CASSLGLAYNEQFF. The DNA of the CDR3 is TGCGCCAGCAGCTTGGGACTAGCTTACAATGAGCAGTTCTTC.

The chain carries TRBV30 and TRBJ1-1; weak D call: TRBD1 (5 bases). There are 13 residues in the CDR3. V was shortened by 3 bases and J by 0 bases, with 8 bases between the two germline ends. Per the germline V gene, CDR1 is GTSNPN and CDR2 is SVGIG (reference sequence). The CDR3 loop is CAWRGLMNTEAFF. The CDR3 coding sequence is TGTGCCTGGAGGGGACTGATGAACACTGAAGCTTTCTTT.

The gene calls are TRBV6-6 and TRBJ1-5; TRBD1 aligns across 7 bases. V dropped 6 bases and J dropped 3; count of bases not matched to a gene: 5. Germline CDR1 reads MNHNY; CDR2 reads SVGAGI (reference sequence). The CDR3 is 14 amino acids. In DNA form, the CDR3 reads TGTGCCAGCAGCTCAACAGGGGTCAATCAGCCCCAGCATTTT. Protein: CASSSTGVNQPQHF.

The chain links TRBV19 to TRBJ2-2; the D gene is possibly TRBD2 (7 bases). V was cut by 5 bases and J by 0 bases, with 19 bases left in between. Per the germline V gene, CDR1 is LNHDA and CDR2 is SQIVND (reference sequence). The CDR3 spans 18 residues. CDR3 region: CASSLLGAGVANTGELFF. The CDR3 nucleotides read TGTGCCAGTAGTCTACTGGGGGCGGGGGTCGCGAACACCGGGGAGCTGTTTTTT.

In DNA, the CDR3 is TGTGCCAGCAGCCCCATACTAGCGGGAGTGGAGCAGTACTTC. Amino acids: CASSPILAGVEQYF. The genes are TRBV7-9 and TRBJ2-7; TRBD2 agrees at 11 bases. This CDR3 comprises 14 residues. The J segment lost 7 bases and the V segment lost 5 bases, leaving 7 bases of the junction unmatched. Per the germline V gene, CDR1 is SEHNR and CDR2 is FQNEAQ (reference sequence).

CDR3 nucleotide sequence: TGTGCCATCACCGCTAGCGGGGGGAATGAGCAGTTCTTC. This codes for CAITASGGNEQFF. The rearrangement joins TRBV10-3 to TRBJ2-1; TRBD2 aligns across 11 bases. The CDR3 covers 13 residues. Germline CDR1 ENHRY, CDR2 SYGVKD. V was pared by 7 bases and J by 7 bases, with 3 bases of the junction left unmatched.

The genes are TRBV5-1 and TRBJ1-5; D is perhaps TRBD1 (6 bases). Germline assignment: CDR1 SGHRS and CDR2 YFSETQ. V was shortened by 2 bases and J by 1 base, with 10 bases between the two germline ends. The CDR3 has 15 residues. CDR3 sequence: CASSFQGQSNQPQHF. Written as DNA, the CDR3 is TGCGCCAGCAGCTTCCAGGGGCAGAGCAATCAGCCCCAGCATTTT.

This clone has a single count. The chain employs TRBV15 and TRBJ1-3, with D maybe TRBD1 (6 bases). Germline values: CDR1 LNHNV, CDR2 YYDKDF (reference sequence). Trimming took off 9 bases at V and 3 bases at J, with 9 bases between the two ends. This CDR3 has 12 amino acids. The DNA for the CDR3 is TGTGCCACAACAGGGTATGGAAACACCATATATTTT. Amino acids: CATTGYGNTIYF.

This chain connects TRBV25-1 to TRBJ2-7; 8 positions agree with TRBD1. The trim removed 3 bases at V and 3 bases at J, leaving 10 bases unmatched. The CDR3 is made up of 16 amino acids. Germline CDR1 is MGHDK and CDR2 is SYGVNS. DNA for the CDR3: TGTGCCAGCAGTGAGACGCGTAGGACAGGGATCTACGAGCAGTACTTC. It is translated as CASSETRRTGIYEQYF.

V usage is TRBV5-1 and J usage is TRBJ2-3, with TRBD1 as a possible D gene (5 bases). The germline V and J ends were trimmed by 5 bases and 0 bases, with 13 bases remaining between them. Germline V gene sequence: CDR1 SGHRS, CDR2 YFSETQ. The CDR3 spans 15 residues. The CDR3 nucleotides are TGCGCCAGCAGTCCGCAGGGCCGTAGCACAGATACGCAGTATTTT. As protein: CASSPQGRSTDTQYF.

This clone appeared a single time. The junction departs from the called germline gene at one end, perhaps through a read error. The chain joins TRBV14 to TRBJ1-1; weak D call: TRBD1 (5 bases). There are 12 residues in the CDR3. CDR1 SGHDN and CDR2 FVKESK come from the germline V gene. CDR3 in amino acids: CASSQAGLEAFF. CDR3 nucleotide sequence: TGTGCCAGCAGTCAAGCAGGGCTGGAAGCTTTCTTT.

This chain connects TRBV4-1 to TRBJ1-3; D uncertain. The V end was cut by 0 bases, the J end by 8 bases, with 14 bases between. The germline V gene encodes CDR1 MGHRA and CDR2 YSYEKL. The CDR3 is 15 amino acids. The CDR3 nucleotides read TGCGCCAGCAGCCAAGAGAGACGGAGGGTCTACACCATATATTTT. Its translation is CASSQERRRVYTIYF.

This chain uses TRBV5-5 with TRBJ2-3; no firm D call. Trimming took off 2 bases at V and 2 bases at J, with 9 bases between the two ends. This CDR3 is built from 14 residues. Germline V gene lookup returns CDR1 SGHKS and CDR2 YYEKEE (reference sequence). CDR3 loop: CASSFELNTDTQYF. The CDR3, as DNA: TGTGCCAGCAGCTTTGAGCTAAACACAGATACGCAGTATTTT. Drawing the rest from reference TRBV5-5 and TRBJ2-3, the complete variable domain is DAGVTQSPTHLIKTRGQQVTLRCSPISGHKSVSWYQQVLGQGPQFIFQYYEKEERGRGNFPDRFSARQFPNYSSELNVNALLLGDSALYLCASSFELNTDTQYFGPGTRLTVL.

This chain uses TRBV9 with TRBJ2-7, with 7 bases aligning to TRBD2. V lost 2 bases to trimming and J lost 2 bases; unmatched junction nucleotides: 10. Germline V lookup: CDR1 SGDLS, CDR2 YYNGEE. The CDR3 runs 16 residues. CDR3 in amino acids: CASSVGTSVFTYEQYF. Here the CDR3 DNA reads TGTGCCAGCAGCGTGGGAACTAGCGTATTTACCTACGAGCAGTACTTC.

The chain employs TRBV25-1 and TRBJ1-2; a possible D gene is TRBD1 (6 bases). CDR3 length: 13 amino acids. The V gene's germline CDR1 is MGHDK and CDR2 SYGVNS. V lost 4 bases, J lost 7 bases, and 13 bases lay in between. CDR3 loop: CASSGDRSAGYTF. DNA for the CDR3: TGTGCCAGCAGTGGTGACAGGTCGGCTGGCTACACCTTC.

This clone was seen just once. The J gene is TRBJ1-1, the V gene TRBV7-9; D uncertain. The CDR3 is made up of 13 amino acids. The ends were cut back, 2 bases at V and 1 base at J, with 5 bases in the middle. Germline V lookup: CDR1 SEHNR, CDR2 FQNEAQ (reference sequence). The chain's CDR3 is CASSLQENTEAFF. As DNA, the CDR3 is TGTGCCAGCAGCTTACAGGAGAACACTGAAGCTTTCTTT.

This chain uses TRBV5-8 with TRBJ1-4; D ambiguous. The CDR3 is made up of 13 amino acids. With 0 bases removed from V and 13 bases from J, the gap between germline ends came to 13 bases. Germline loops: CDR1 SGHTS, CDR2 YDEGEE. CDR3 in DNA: TGTGCCAGCAGCTTGGACGGCAGGTCCACACTGTTTTTT. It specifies CASSLDGRSTLFF.

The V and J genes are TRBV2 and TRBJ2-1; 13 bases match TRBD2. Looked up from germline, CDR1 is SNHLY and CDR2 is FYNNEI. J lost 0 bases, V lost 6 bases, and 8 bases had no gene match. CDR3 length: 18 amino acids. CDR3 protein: CASRTGTSGISSYNEQFF. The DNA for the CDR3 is TGTGCCAGCAGGACAGGGACTAGCGGGATTAGCTCCTACAATGAGCAGTTCTTC.

The CDR3 coding sequence is TGTGCCAGCAGCGAGGGGGGGACTGGAAACACCATATATTTT. Amino acid sequence: CASSEGGTGNTIYF. The chain combines TRBV9 with TRBJ1-3; D is perhaps TRBD1 (6 bases). CDR3 length equals 14 residues. CDR1 and CDR2 (germline): SGDLS, YYNGEE. V was pared by 3 bases and J by 2 bases, with 9 bases between.